This TCR beta chain was recorded in a study of identical twins. This CDR3 region has 15 residues. V shed 2 bases and J shed 1 base, with 9 bases lying between them. This clonotype was seen a handful of times. MiXCR was run by TCRdb on the 5' RACE reads, yielding one entry per CDR3 protein. The sample consists of about 220,000 distinct CDR3 sequences, approximately 9% of them appearing once. The sequence came from a woman between 18 and 29 years old in good health. What was sequenced was memory (CD45RO+) T cells sorted from blood. The chain combines TRBV12-3 or TRBV12-4 with TRBJ2-4, with a tentative D call TRBD1 (5 bases). CDR3 DNA: TGTGCCAGCAGTTTACAGGGCTCGGCCAAAAACATTCAGTACTTC. It specifies CASSLQGSAKNIQYF.